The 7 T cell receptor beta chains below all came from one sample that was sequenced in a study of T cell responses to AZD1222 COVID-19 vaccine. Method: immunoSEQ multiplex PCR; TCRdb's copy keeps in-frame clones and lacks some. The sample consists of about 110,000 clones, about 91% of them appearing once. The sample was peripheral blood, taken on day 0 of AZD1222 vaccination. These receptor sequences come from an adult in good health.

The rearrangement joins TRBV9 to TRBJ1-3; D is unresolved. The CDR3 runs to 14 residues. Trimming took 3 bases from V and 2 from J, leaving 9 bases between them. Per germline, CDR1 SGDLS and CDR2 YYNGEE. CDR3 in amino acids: CASSESGAGNTIYF. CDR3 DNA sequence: TGTGCCAGCAGCGAGTCCGGGGCTGGAAACACCATATATTTT.

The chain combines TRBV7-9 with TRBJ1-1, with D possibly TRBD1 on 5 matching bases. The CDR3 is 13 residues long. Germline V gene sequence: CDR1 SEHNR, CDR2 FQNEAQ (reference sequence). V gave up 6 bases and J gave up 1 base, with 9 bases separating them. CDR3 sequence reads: CASSGQGNTEAFF. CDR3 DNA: TGTGCCAGCAGTGGGCAGGGGAACACTGAAGCTTTCTTT. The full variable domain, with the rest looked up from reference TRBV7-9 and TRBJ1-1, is DTGVSQNPRHKITKRGQNVTFRCDPISEHNRLYWYRQTLGQGPEFLTYFQNEAQLEKSRLLSDRFSAERPKGSFSTLEIQRTEQGDSAMYLCASSGQGNTEAFFGQGTRLTVV.

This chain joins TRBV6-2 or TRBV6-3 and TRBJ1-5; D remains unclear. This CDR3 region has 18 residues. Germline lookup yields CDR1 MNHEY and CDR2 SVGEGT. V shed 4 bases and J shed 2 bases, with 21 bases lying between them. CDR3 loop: CASSWTFHQNSGNQPQHF. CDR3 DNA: TGTGCCAGCAGTTGGACCTTCCATCAAAATAGTGGCAATCAGCCCCAGCATTTT.

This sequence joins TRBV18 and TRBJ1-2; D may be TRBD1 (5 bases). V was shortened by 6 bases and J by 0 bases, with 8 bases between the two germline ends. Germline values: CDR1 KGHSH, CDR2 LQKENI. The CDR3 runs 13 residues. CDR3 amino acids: CASSPGANYGYTF. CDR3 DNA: TGTGCCAGCTCGCCGGGGGCTAACTATGGCTACACCTTC.

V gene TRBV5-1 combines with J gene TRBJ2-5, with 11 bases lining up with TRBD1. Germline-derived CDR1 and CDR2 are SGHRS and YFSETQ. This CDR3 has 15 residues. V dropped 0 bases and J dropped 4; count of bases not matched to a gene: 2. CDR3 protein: CASSLAGTGGETQYF. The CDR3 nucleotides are TGCGCCAGCAGCTTGGCCGGGACAGGGGGAGAGACCCAGTACTTC.

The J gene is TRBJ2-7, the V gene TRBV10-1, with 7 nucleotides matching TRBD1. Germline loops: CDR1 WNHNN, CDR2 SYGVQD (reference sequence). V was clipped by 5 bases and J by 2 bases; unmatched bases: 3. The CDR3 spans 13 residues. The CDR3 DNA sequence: TGCGCCAGCAGTCCGGGACAGACCTACGAGCAGTACTTC. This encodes CASSPGQTYEQYF.

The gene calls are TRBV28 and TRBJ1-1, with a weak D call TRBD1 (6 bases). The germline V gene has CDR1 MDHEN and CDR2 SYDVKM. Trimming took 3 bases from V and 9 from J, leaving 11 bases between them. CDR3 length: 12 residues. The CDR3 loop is CASSFGQGKAFF. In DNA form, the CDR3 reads TGTGCCAGCAGTTTCGGGCAGGGGAAAGCTTTCTTT.